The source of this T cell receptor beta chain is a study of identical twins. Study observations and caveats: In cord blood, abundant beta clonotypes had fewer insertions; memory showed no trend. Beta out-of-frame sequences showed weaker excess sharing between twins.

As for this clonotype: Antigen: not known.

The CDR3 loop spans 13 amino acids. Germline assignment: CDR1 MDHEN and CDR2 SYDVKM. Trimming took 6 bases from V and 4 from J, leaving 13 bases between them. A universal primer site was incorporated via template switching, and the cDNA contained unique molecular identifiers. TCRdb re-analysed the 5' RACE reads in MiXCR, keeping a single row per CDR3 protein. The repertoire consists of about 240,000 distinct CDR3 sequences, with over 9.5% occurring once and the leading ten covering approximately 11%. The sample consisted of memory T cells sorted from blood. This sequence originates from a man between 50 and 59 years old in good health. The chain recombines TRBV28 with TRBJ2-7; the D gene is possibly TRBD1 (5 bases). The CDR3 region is CASSRSTGYEQYF. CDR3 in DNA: TGTGCCAGCAGCCGGAGTACAGGATACGAGCAGTACTTC.